This TCR beta chain is from a study of regulatory T cells in long-lasting Graves disease. Time point here: persistent/refractory GD, antithyroid drugs over 5 years with positive TRAb. RNA extracted from PBMCs served as the sequencing template. Each patient gave around 9.7 milliliters of EDTA-anticoagulated peripheral blood. The CDR3 consists of 15 residues. Between the trimmed V and J ends, which lost 0 bases and 2 bases, there was a span of 12 bases. In germline, CDR1 is SGHRS, CDR2 YFSETQ. The study's findings and limits: Thyroid tissue was not sampled; only peripheral blood was.

TCR beta libraries were built with iRepertoire HTBI primers and Arm-PCR of CDR3 regions. TCRdb independently ran MiXCR on the multiplex PCR reads; one entry per CDR3 protein. Altogether 400,000 or so distinct CDR3 sequences are present, roughly a quarter being singletons, with the ten largest covering about a quarter. For this clonotype: Its antigen is undetermined.

J is TRBJ2-7 and V is TRBV5-1, with no clear D. This sequence was found in a female donor with Graves disease. Sequencing used peripheral blood mononuclear cells (PBMCs), obtained when the disease was refractory, from a patient treated with antithyroid drugs. CDR3 DNA sequence: TGCGCCAGCAGCTTGGATTTTTCCAGTACCTACGAGCAGTACTTC. It translates to CASSLDFSSTYEQYF.